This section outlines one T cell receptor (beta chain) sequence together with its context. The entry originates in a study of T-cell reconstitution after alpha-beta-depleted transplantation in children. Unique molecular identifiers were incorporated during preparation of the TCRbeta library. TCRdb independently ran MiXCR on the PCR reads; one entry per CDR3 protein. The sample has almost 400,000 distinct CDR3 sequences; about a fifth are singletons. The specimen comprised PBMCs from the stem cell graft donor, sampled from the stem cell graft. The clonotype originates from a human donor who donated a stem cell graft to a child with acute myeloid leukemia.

The CDR3 spells CASSKVGWTSEEEFF. CDR3 DNA sequence: TGTGCCAGCAGCAAAGTGGGGTGGACTAGCGAGGAGGAGTTCTTC. The chain is built from TRBV21-1 and TRBJ2-1; the table calls TRBD2, which could not be checked here. TRBV21-1 is a pseudogene. The CDR3 runs to 15 residues.